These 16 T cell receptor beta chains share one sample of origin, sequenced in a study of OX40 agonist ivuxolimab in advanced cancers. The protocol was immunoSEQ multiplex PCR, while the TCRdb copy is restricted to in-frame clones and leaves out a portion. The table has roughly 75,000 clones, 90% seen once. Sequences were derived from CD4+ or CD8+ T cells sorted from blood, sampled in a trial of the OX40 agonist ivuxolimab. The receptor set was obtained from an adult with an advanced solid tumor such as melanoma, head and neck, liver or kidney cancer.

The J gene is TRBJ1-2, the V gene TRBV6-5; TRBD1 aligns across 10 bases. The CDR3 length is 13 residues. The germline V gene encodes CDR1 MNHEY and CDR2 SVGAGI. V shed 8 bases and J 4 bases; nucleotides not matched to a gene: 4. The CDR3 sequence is CASQTGGGYGYTF. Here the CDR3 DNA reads TGTGCCAGCCAGACAGGGGGCGGCTATGGCTACACCTTC.

CDR3 amino acids: CASSADSGANVLTF. The CDR3 nucleotides are TGTGCCAGCAGTGCCGACTCTGGGGCCAACGTCCTGACTTTC. The V and J genes are TRBV27 and TRBJ2-6; D uncertain. Trimming pared 5 bases from V and 0 bases from J, leaving 5 bases between. The CDR3 contains 14 residues. CDR1 is MNHEY, CDR2 SMNVEV, per germline (reference sequence).

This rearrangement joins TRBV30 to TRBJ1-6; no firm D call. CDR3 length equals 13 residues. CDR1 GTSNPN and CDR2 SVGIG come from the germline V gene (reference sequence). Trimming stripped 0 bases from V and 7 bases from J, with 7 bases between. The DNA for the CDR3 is TGTGCCTGGAGTGTAAGAGGGAATTCACCCCTCCACTTT. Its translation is CAWSVRGNSPLHF.

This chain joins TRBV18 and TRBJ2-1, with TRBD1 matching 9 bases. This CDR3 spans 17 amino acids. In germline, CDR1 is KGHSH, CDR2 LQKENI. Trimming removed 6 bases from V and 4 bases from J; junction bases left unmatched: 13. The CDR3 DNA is TGTGCCAGCTCGTCCCCAACCGGGACAGGGCCATACAATGAGCAGTTCTTC. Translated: CASSSPTGTGPYNEQFF.

The CDR3 DNA sequence: TGTGCCAGCAGCGTAGGTGGGGTCTCCTACGAGCAGTACTTC. Residues: CASSVGGVSYEQYF. The chain uses TRBV9 and TRBJ2-7; D not resolved. The CDR3 extends over 14 amino acids. Per the germline V gene, CDR1 is SGDLS and CDR2 is YYNGEE. V was clipped by 0 bases and J by 0 bases, with 7 bases between them.

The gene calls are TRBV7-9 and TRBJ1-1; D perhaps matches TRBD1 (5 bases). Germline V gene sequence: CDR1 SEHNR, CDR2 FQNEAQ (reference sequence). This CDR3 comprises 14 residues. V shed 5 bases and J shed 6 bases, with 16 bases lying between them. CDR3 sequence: CASSIPGGDAEAFF. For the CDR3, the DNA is TGTGCCAGCAGCATACCCGGGGGGGATGCTGAAGCTTTCTTT.

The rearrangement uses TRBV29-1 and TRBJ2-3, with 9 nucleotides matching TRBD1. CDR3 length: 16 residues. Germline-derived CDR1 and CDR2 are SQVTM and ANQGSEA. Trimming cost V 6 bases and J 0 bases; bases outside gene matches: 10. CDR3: CSVRRTGASSTDTQYF. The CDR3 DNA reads TGCAGCGTCCGAAGGACAGGGGCATCTAGCACAGATACGCAGTATTTT.

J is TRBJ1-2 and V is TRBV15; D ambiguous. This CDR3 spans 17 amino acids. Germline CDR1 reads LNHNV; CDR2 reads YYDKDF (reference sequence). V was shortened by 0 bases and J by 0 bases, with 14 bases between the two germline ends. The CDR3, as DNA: TGTGCCACCAGCAGAGATGTGGCGGGGTCAGCTAACTATGGCTACACCTTC. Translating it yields CATSRDVAGSANYGYTF. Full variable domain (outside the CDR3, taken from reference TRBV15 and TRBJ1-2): DAMVIQNPRYQVTQFGKPVTLSCSQTLNHNVMYWYQQKSSQAPKLLFHYYDKDFNNEADTPDNFQSRRPNTSFCFLDIRSPGLGDTAMYLCATSRDVAGSANYGYTFGSGTRLTVV.

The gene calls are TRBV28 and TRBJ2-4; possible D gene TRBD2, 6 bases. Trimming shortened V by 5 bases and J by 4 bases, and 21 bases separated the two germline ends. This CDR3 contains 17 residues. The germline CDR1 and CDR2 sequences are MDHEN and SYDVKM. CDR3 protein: CASSRIRAGGEKNIQYF. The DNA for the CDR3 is TGTGCCAGCAGTCGAATTCGAGCTGGCGGGGAAAAAAACATTCAGTACTTC. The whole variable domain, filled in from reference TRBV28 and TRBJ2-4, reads DVKVTQSSRYLVKRTGEKVFLECVQDMDHENMFWYRQDPGLGLRLIYFSYDVKMKEKGDIPEGYSVSREKKERFSLILESASTNQTSMYLCASSRIRAGGEKNIQYFGAGTRLSVL.

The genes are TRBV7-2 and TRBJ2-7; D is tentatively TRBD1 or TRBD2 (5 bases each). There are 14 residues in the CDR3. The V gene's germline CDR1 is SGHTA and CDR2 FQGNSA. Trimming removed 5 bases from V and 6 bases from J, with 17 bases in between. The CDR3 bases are TGTGCCAGCAGCAAGACCGGGGTAGGGGTCGAGCAGTACTTC. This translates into CASSKTGVGVEQYF.

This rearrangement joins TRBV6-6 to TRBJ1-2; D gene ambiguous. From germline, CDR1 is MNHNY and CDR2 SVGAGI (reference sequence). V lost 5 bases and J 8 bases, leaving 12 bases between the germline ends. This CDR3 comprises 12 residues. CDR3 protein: CASSPRTVGYTF. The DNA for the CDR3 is TGTGCCAGCAGTCCTCGGACCGTAGGCTACACCTTC.

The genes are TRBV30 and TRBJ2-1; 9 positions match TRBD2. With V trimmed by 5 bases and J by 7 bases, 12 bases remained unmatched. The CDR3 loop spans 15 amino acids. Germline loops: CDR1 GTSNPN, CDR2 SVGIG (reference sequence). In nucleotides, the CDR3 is TGTGCCTGGGCCACGGGGATGGCGGGAGGGAATGAGCAGTTCTTC. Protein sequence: CAWATGMAGGNEQFF.

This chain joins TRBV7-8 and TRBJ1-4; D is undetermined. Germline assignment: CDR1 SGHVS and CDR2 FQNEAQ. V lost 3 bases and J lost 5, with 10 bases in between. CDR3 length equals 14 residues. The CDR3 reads CASSLGSANEKLFF. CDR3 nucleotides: TGTGCCAGCAGCTTGGGGTCCGCAAATGAAAAACTGTTTTTT. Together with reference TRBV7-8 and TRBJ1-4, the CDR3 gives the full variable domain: GAGVSQSPRYKVAKRGQDVALRCDPISGHVSLFWYQQALGQGPEFLTYFQNEAQLDKSGLPSDRFFAERPEGSVSTLKIQRTQQEDSAVYLCASSLGSANEKLFFGSGTQLSVL.

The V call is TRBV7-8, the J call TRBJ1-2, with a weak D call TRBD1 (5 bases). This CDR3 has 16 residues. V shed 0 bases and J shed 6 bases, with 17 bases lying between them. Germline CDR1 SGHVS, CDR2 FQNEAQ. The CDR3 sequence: CASSLAGGGRSNGYTF. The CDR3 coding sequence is TGTGCCAGCAGCTTAGCGGGGGGTGGCAGGAGTAATGGCTACACCTTC.

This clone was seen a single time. The CDR3: CASSSRDRSDNEQFF. In DNA, the CDR3 is TGTGCCAGCAGTAGCCGGGACAGGAGCGACAATGAGCAGTTCTTC. This chain uses TRBV6-4 with TRBJ2-1; 8 bases are a match to TRBD1. Germline-derived CDR1 and CDR2 are MRHNA and SNTAGT. J was trimmed by 5 bases and V by 5 bases; bases with no gene match: 8. CDR3 length equals 15 residues.

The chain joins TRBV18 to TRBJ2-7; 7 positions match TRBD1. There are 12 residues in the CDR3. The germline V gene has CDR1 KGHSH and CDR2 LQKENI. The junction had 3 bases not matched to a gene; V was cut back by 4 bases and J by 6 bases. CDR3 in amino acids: CASSRDRAEQYF. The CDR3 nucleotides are TGTGCCAGCTCACGAGACAGGGCCGAGCAGTACTTC.